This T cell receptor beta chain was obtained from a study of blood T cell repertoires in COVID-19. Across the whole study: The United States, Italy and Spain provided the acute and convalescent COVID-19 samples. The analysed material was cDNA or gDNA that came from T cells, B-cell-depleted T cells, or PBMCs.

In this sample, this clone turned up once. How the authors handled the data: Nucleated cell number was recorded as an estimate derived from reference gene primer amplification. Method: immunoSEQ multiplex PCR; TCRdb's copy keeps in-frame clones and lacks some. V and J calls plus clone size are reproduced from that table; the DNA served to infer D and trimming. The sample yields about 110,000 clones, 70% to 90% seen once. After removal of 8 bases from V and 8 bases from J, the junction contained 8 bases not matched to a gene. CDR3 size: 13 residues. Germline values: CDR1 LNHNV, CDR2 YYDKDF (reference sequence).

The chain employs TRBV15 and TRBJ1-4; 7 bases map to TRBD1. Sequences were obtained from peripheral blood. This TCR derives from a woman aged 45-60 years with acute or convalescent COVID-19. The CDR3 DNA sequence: TGTGCCACCGTTAAGGGGGCCCGGGAAAAACTGTTTTTT. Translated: CATVKGAREKLFF.